The 26 T cell receptor beta chains below were found in one sample sequenced in a study of T cell responses to AZD1222 COVID-19 vaccine. The method was immunoSEQ multiplex PCR; TCRdb's version includes in-frame clones alone and lacks a portion of them. The table shows 140,000 to 150,000 clones, with around nine tenths occurring only once. This material consisted of peripheral blood, taken on day 0 of AZD1222 vaccination. All receptors come from an adult in good health.

The chain combines TRBV7-9 with TRBJ2-3; 8 bases line up with TRBD1. Germline V gene data show CDR1 as SEHNR and CDR2 as FQNEAQ (reference sequence). V lost 5 bases to trimming and J lost 8 bases; unmatched junction nucleotides: 12. CDR3 length: 15 amino acids. CDR3 nucleotides: TGTGCCAGCAGCCGCACGACAGGGGAAATTGCTACGCAGTATTTT. This translates into CASSRTTGEIATQYF.

The rearrangement uses TRBV6-5 and TRBJ2-7, with D uncertain. V lost 1 base, J lost 3 bases, and 10 bases lay in between. This CDR3 has 14 residues. Germline V CDR1 and CDR2: MNHEY, SVGAGI. This CDR3 reads CASSYYPVGYEQYF. CDR3 nucleotide sequence: TGTGCCAGCAGTTACTACCCGGTAGGCTACGAGCAGTACTTC.

The chain couples TRBV18 to TRBJ2-7, with 13 bases identical to TRBD2. Germline values: CDR1 KGHSH, CDR2 LQKENI. This CDR3 region has 14 residues. With V trimmed by 3 bases and J by 7 bases, 3 bases remained unmatched. The CDR3 DNA is TGTGCCAGCTCACCTCAGGGACTAGCGGGAGAGCAGTACTTC. Amino acid sequence: CASSPQGLAGEQYF. The whole variable domain, remainder taken from reference TRBV18 and TRBJ2-7, is NAGVMQNPRHLVRRRGQEARLRCSPMKGHSHVYWYRQLPEEGLKFMVYLQKENIIDESGMPKERFSAEFPKEGPSILRIQQVVRGDSAAYFCASSPQGLAGEQYFGPGTRLTVT.

This clone occurred once. V and J are TRBV9 and TRBJ1-2; 8 nucleotides align to TRBD1. V gave up 0 bases and J gave up 12 bases; unmatched junction bases: 10. The CDR3 is 14 residues long. Germline V lookup: CDR1 SGDLS, CDR2 YYNGEE. Written as DNA, the CDR3 is TGTGCCAGCAGCGTAGACCCTACAGGGGGTATTAACACCTTC. It codes for CASSVDPTGGINTF.

The chain combines TRBV19 with TRBJ1-5, with D possibly TRBD1 on 6 matching bases. CDR3 length: 19 residues. V was pared by 6 bases and J by 0 bases, with 24 bases between. The germline gives CDR1 LNHDA, CDR2 SQIVND (reference sequence). CDR3 sequence (DNA): TGTGCCAGTAGACCTCGAGGACAGCCCCACGCCTATAGCAATCAGCCCCAGCATTTT. Its protein product is CASRPRGQPHAYSNQPQHF.

The chain links TRBV2 to TRBJ1-4; D unresolved. Trimming removed 8 bases from V and 0 bases from J, with 10 bases in between. Germline loops: CDR1 SNHLY, CDR2 FYNNEI. This CDR3 has 14 residues. The CDR3 nucleotides read TGTGCCAGCTCCCGAGGGACAACTAATGAAAAACTGTTTTTT. This sequence encodes CASSRGTTNEKLFF.

This clone was detected once. The gene calls are TRBV28 and TRBJ1-2; 8 bases fit TRBD1. The CDR3 loop spans 15 amino acids. Germline CDR1 and CDR2: MDHEN and SYDVKM. V trimming: 5 bases; J trimming: 3 bases; junction bases outside the gene matches: 8. The CDR3 protein is CASSDAGGRDYGYTF. CDR3 coding DNA: TGTGCCAGCAGTGACGCAGGGGGCCGGGACTATGGCTACACCTTC.

The V call is TRBV7-9, the J call TRBJ2-7; D unclear. CDR3 length: 13 amino acids. Germline V gene sequence: CDR1 SEHNR, CDR2 FQNEAQ (reference sequence). Trimming left V 2 bases short and J 0 bases short, with 5 bases between. This chain's CDR3 is CASSLQFSYEQYF. CDR3 in DNA: TGTGCCAGCAGCTTACAGTTCTCCTACGAGCAGTACTTC. Variable domain in full (rest from reference TRBV7-9 and TRBJ2-7): DTGVSQNPRHKITKRGQNVTFRCDPISEHNRLYWYRQTLGQGPEFLTYFQNEAQLEKSRLLSDRFSAERPKGSFSTLEIQRTEQGDSAMYLCASSLQFSYEQYFGPGTRLTVT.

This chain joins TRBV2 and TRBJ1-5; D may be TRBD1 (6 bases). V lost 2 bases and J lost 1, with 12 bases in between. The CDR3 spans 16 residues. Looked up from germline, CDR1 is SNHLY and CDR2 is FYNNEI. The CDR3 loop is CASSESGRGSNQPQHF. CDR3 sequence (DNA): TGTGCCAGCAGTGAAAGCGGCAGGGGAAGCAATCAGCCCCAGCATTTT. Full variable domain (rest looked up from reference TRBV2 and TRBJ1-5): EPEVTQTPSHQVTQMGQEVILRCVPISNHLYFYWYRQILGQKVEFLVSFYNNEISEKSEIFDDQFSVERPDGSNFTLKIRSTKLEDSAMYFCASSESGRGSNQPQHFGDGTRLSIL.

J is TRBJ1-5 and V is TRBV5-1; 7 bases match TRBD1. The CDR3 length is 14 residues. From germline, CDR1 is SGHRS and CDR2 YFSETQ. V lost 4 bases, J lost 4 bases, and 5 bases stayed unmatched. CDR3: CASSPGQTNQPQHF. CDR3 bases: TGCGCCAGCAGCCCGGGACAGACTAATCAGCCCCAGCATTTT. Full variable domain (outside the CDR3, taken from reference TRBV5-1 and TRBJ1-5): KAGVTQTPRYLIKTRGQQVTLSCSPISGHRSVSWYQQTPGQGLQFLFEYFSETQRNKGNFPGRFSGRQFSNSRSEMNVSTLELGDSALYLCASSPGQTNQPQHFGDGTRLSIL.

The sample holds one count of this clone. The chain is built from TRBV7-9 and TRBJ2-3; D not certain. This CDR3 is built from 15 residues. In germline, CDR1 is SEHNR, CDR2 FQNEAQ (reference sequence). The V end was cut by 6 bases, the J end by 0 bases, with 13 bases between. CDR3 DNA sequence: TGTGCCAGCAGGTCTCGGATAGAAAGCACAGATACGCAGTATTTT. Amino acid sequence: CASRSRIESTDTQYF.

The chain joins TRBV9 to TRBJ1-1; no reliable D call. The CDR3 length is 14 residues. Germline V gives CDR1 SGDLS, CDR2 YYNGEE. Trimming pared 0 bases from V and 1 base from J, leaving 7 bases between. The CDR3 spells CASSVDGRNTEAFF. CDR3 bases: TGTGCCAGCAGCGTAGACGGGAGGAACACTGAAGCTTTCTTT. Drawing the rest from reference TRBV9 and TRBJ1-1, the complete variable domain is DSGVTQTPKHLITATGQRVTLRCSPRSGDLSVYWYQQSLDQGLQFLIQYYNGEERAKGNILERFSAQQFPDLHSELNLSSLELGDSALYFCASSVDGRNTEAFFGQGTRLTVV.

This clone was counted a few times. This chain uses TRBV7-8 with TRBJ2-7; TRBD2 agrees at 11 bases. V trimming: 6 bases; J trimming: 9 bases; junction bases outside the gene matches: 7. Germline assignment: CDR1 SGHVS and CDR2 FQNEAQ. This CDR3 has 13 amino acids. The CDR3: CASSKLAGEVQYF. The CDR3 DNA is TGTGCCAGCAGTAAACTAGCGGGAGAGGTGCAGTACTTC.

This clone was found once. The chain recombines TRBV9 with TRBJ2-7; 9 bases are a match to TRBD1. The CDR3 loop spans 14 amino acids. V shed 2 bases and J 7 bases; nucleotides not matched to a gene: 7. CDR1 is SGDLS and CDR2 is YYNGEE in the germline V gene. CDR3 in amino acids: CASSVTGGAWEQYF. The CDR3 coding sequence is TGTGCCAGCAGCGTTACAGGGGGCGCGTGGGAGCAGTACTTC.

This rearrangement joins TRBV5-5 to TRBJ1-2; D is uncertain. V lost 2 bases and J 0 bases, leaving 5 bases between the germline ends. The CDR3 runs to 13 residues. The germline CDR1 and CDR2 sequences are SGHKS and YYEKEE (reference sequence). CDR3 sequence: CASSFQANYGYTF. CDR3 coding DNA: TGTGCCAGCAGCTTTCAGGCTAACTATGGCTACACCTTC.

The chain uses TRBV12-3 or TRBV12-4 and TRBJ2-7; TRBD1 might be the D (6 bases). This CDR3 is 13 amino acids long. V lost 2 bases and J lost 6, with 11 bases in between. DNA of the CDR3: TGTGCCAGCAGTTTAAGTCTAGGGGGCGAGCAGTACTTC. Translated: CASSLSLGGEQYF.

V usage is TRBV2 and J usage is TRBJ2-1; TRBD2 aligns across 11 bases. The CDR3 has 15 residues. Losses at the gene ends were 5 bases for V and 7 bases for J; bases not matched to a gene: 7. Per the germline V gene, CDR1 is SNHLY and CDR2 is FYNNEI. The CDR3: CASSLAGGARNEQFF. The CDR3 DNA reads as TGTGCCAGCAGTTTAGCGGGAGGGGCGAGAAATGAGCAGTTCTTC.

The rearrangement joins TRBV5-4 to TRBJ1-2, with 7 bases that match TRBD1. V shed 2 bases, J shed 6 bases, and the junction held 1 base outside the gene matches. This CDR3 spans 12 amino acids. The V gene's germline CDR1 is SGHNT and CDR2 YYREEE (reference sequence). This CDR3 is CASSLQGNGYTF. In nucleotides, the CDR3 is TGTGCCAGCAGCTTACAGGGGAATGGCTACACCTTC. Variable domain in full (rest from reference TRBV5-4 and TRBJ1-2): ETGVTQSPTHLIKTRGQQVTLRCSSQSGHNTVSWYQQALGQGPQFIFQYYREEENGRGNFPPRFSGLQFPNYSSELNVNALELDDSALYLCASSLQGNGYTFGSGTRLTVV.

This clone appeared once. The rearrangement uses TRBV7-9 and TRBJ1-2; TRBD1 matches 7 bases. The germline V gene has CDR1 SEHNR and CDR2 FQNEAQ (reference sequence). Trimming took 4 bases from V and 2 from J; bases not matched to a gene: 4. This CDR3 region has 14 residues. The chain's CDR3 is CASSSRGVNYGYTF. CDR3 nucleotide sequence: TGTGCCAGCAGCTCCAGGGGGGTGAACTATGGCTACACCTTC. The full variable domain, rest sourced from reference TRBV7-9 and TRBJ1-2, is DTGVSQNPRHKITKRGQNVTFRCDPISEHNRLYWYRQTLGQGPEFLTYFQNEAQLEKSRLLSDRFSAERPKGSFSTLEIQRTEQGDSAMYLCASSSRGVNYGYTFGSGTRLTVV.

The chain uses TRBV6-5 and TRBJ2-2; D remains ambiguous. Germline CDR1 is MNHEY and CDR2 is SVGAGI. This CDR3 contains 14 residues. V was shortened by 6 bases and J by 1 base, with 9 bases between the two germline ends. The CDR3 loop reads CASSPSGNTGELFF. The CDR3 region has the DNA TGTGCCAGCAGCCCCTCAGGGAACACCGGGGAGCTGTTTTTT.

The chain uses TRBV18 and TRBJ1-1; TRBD1 agrees at 9 bases. The CDR3 is made up of 16 amino acids. Germline CDR1 KGHSH, CDR2 LQKENI. Unmatched junction bases numbered 9, after V lost 3 bases and J lost 4 bases. CDR3 in DNA: TGTGCCAGCTCACCTTTACAGGGGGCGCTTAGCACTGAAGCTTTCTTT. Protein product: CASSPLQGALSTEAFF.

This sequence joins TRBV2 and TRBJ1-6; TRBD1 might be the D (5 bases). The CDR3 runs to 16 residues. Germline CDR1 SNHLY, CDR2 FYNNEI. V shed 7 bases and J shed 0 bases, with 13 bases lying between them. For the CDR3, the DNA is TGTGCCAGCATGTGGACACTAAGCTCCTATAATTCACCCCTCCACTTT. Translation gives CASMWTLSSYNSPLHF.

V gene TRBV5-1 combines with J gene TRBJ2-5; tentative D call: TRBD2 (6 bases). V lost 2 bases and J lost 3, with 14 bases in between. CDR1 is SGHRS, CDR2 YFSETQ, per germline. The CDR3 is 15 amino acids. This CDR3 reads CASSLGWRGEETQYF. CDR3 coding DNA: TGCGCCAGCAGCTTAGGTTGGAGGGGCGAAGAGACCCAGTACTTC.

The chain is built from TRBV12-3 or TRBV12-4 and TRBJ2-5, with D possibly TRBD2 on 5 matching bases. Trimming left V 2 bases short and J 5 bases short, with 9 bases between. The CDR3 has 13 amino acids. The CDR3 nucleotides read TGTGCCAGCAGTTTAAACGGGGAGGAGACCCAGTACTTC. Translated: CASSLNGEETQYF.

The chain carries TRBV13 and TRBJ1-6; possible D gene TRBD1, 5 bases. Germline CDR1 and CDR2: PRHDT and FYEKMQ (reference sequence). Trimming removed 4 bases at V and 7 bases at J, with 11 bases between. The CDR3 is 14 residues long. CDR3 nucleotides: TGTGCCAGCAGCTCGGGGGTAGGGAATTCACCCCTCCACTTT. Its protein is CASSSGVGNSPLHF. Based on the CDR3 plus reference TRBV13 and TRBJ1-6, the full variable domain is AAGVIQSPRHLIKEKRETATLKCYPIPRHDTVYWYQQGPGQDPQFLISFYEKMQSDKGSIPDRFSAQQFSDYHSELNMSSLELGDSALYFCASSSGVGNSPLHFGNGTRLTVT.

The chain recombines TRBV18 with TRBJ1-5, with 8 bases lining up with TRBD1. CDR1 is KGHSH and CDR2 is LQKENI in the germline V gene. J was trimmed by 9 bases and V by 1 base; bases with no gene match: 8. The CDR3 runs to 15 residues. CDR3 amino acids: CASSPLAGGEGPQHF. CDR3 coding DNA: TGTGCCAGCTCACCACTCGCAGGGGGCGAAGGGCCCCAGCATTTT.